This T cell receptor (beta chain) appears in the sequencing data of a study of shared clonotypes between healthy human individuals. The V end lost 5 bases, the J end lost 5 bases, and 12 bases lay between the germline ends. Germline V gene sequence: CDR1 SNHLY, CDR2 FYNNEI. The CDR3 extends over 13 amino acids. The run depth of the assay was deep. The protocol was immunoSEQ multiplex PCR, while the TCRdb copy is restricted to in-frame clones and leaves out a portion. This repertoire shows hundreds of thousands of clones, around 72% found once; its top ten account for roughly 1.8%. The CD4+ fraction was divided into a CD45RA+ naive subset and a CD45RA-negative memory subset.

The sequence was collected from a woman in her thirties in good health. The source material was memory CD4+ T cells sorted from blood. Subset in this sample: CD45RA-negative fraction. The chain joins TRBV2 to TRBJ2-5; D is perhaps TRBD1 (5 bases). The CDR3 spells CASSIGRVETQYF. DNA of the CDR3: TGTGCCAGCAGTATCGGCAGGGTTGAGACCCAGTACTTC.